These 24 T cell receptor beta chains share one sample of origin, sequenced in a study of cytomegalovirus exposure and HLA in healthy donors (dated by TCRdb to about 2017). Libraries were prepared through the immunoSEQ multiplex PCR assay. For the multiplex PCR, a mixture combining 60 forward primers for TCR Vbeta segments and 13 reverse primers for TCR Jbeta segments was used. TCRdb's version of the immuneACCESS table is confined to in-frame rearrangements and falls short of the full clone set. An unresolved V gene accounts for under half of the shortfall where checked; the remainder is of unknown origin. This sample has approximately 89,000 clones in its table, and less than 85% of those were observed once. The ten largest clones add up to less than 8% of the sample. Sequences were obtained from PBMCs. These receptors originate from a man aged 35-49 years in good health and CMV-seropositive.

The V and J genes are TRBV2 and TRBJ2-5; the match to TRBD2 covers 8 bases. V lost 6 bases, J lost 3 bases, and 9 bases stayed unmatched. Per the germline V gene, CDR1 is SNHLY and CDR2 is FYNNEI. CDR3 size: 15 residues. CDR3 bases: TGTGCCAGCAGCGACCCGGGACTAGGGAAAGAGACCCAGTACTTC. Residues: CASSDPGLGKETQYF.

V is TRBV28 and J is TRBJ2-5, with D possibly matching TRBD1 (5 bases). This CDR3 spans 16 amino acids. V was cut by 3 bases and J by 5 bases, with 19 bases left in between. Germline lookup yields CDR1 MDHEN and CDR2 SYDVKM. The CDR3 loop is CASSLQARWGPETQYF. CDR3 DNA sequence: TGTGCCAGCAGTTTGCAGGCTCGCTGGGGCCCCGAGACCCAGTACTTC.

The genes are TRBV5-1 and TRBJ1-6; D unclear. Per the germline V gene, CDR1 is SGHRS and CDR2 is YFSETQ. The CDR3 is 13 amino acids. Trimming shortened V by 0 bases and J by 6 bases, and 4 bases separated the two germline ends. CDR3 protein: CASSLDFNSPLHF. The CDR3 DNA reads TGCGCCAGCAGCTTGGACTTTAATTCACCCCTCCACTTT.

This clone was picked up one time. The chain combines TRBV14 with TRBJ2-3, with 7 bases that match TRBD2. V trimming: 0 bases; J trimming: 10 bases; junction bases outside the gene matches: 4. The CDR3 is 13 amino acids. CDR1 and CDR2 (germline): SGHDN, FVKESK. CDR3 DNA sequence: TGTGCCAGCAGCCAAGATAGACGGGAGGCGCAGTATTTT. It translates to CASSQDRREAQYF. Supplemented by reference TRBV14 and TRBJ2-3, the full variable domain reads EAGVTQFPSHSVIEKGQTVTLRCDPISGHDNLYWYRRVMGKEIKFLLHFVKESKQDESGMPNNRFLAERTGGTYSTLKVQPAELEDSGVYFCASSQDRREAQYFGPGTRLTVL.

As to this clone: Other DNA sequences in this specimen translate into the identical CDR3. The V gene is TRBV6-1, the J gene TRBJ1-2, with D possibly matching TRBD1 (5 bases). Trimming took 2 bases from V and 1 from J, leaving 5 bases between them. The length of the CDR3 is 13 residues. Germline V gene lookup returns CDR1 MNHNS and CDR2 SASEGT. CDR3: CASSEQGNYGYTF. In nucleotides, the CDR3 is TGTGCCAGCAGTGAACAGGGTAACTATGGCTACACCTTC.

This clone showed up just a few times. This chain joins TRBV5-6 and TRBJ1-2, with 7 bases matching TRBD1. Germline assignment: CDR1 SGHDT and CDR2 YYEEEE. This CDR3 is 19 amino acids long. With V trimmed by 1 base and J by 3 bases, 18 bases remained unmatched. CDR3 region: CASSLPTPRQGRADYGYTF. DNA of the CDR3: TGTGCCAGCAGCTTGCCTACCCCAAGACAGGGCCGCGCGGACTATGGCTACACCTTC.

The chain uses TRBV5-1 and TRBJ2-3; 7 positions match TRBD1. CDR3 size: 14 residues. Germline CDR1 is SGHRS and CDR2 is YFSETQ. The ends lost 7 bases at V and 1 base at J; junction bases unmatched: 6. The CDR3 DNA is TGCGCCAGCGGCTCCACAGGGGGCACAGATACGCAGTATTTT. This sequence encodes CASGSTGGTDTQYF.

The chain has TRBV30 and TRBJ2-7, with D perhaps TRBD1 (5 bases). The CDR3 sequence is 15 residues long. Looked up from germline, CDR1 is GTSNPN and CDR2 is SVGIG (reference sequence). V was clipped by 3 bases and J by 0 bases, with 15 bases between them. The CDR3 DNA follows: TGTGCCTGGAGACGACAGATTTCCAGCTCCTACGAGCAGTACTTC. This translates into CAWRRQISSSYEQYF.

V and J are TRBV21-1 and TRBJ1-2; the table's D call, TRBD1, was not checked against the DNA. TRBV21-1 is a documented pseudogene. There are 15 residues in the CDR3. CDR3 bases: TGTGCCAGCAGCAAAGGTCCAGGCCAAGGATATGGCTACACCTTC. Translating it yields CASSKGPGQGYGYTF.

The CDR3 here is CASSDTGGTKETQYF. CDR3 coding DNA: TGCGCCAGCAGCGACACAGGGGGGACAAAAGAGACCCAGTACTTC. This rearrangement joins TRBV10-1 to TRBJ2-5, with TRBD1 matching 8 bases. V lost 6 bases and J lost 3; bases outside the gene matches: 9. The germline V gene has CDR1 WNHNN and CDR2 SYGVQD (reference sequence). The CDR3 runs to 15 residues.

The J gene is TRBJ2-1, the V gene TRBV28; weak D call: TRBD1 (7 bases). This CDR3 is built from 14 residues. V lost 6 bases to trimming and J lost 3 bases, with 12 bases between them. Germline-derived CDR1 and CDR2 are MDHEN and SYDVKM. CDR3 DNA: TGTGCCAGCAGGAGACAGGGAGGCTACAATGAGCAGTTCTTC. Protein: CASRRQGGYNEQFF.

This chain uses TRBV29-1 with TRBJ2-5; D remains unclear. V was cut by 5 bases and J by 4 bases, with 14 bases left in between. The CDR3 extends over 13 amino acids. CDR1 and CDR2 (germline): SQVTM, ANQGSEA. CDR3 coding DNA: TGCAGCGTTAGTCACTCAACGGTAGAGACCCAGTACTTC. Translating it yields CSVSHSTVETQYF. Drawing the rest from reference TRBV29-1 and TRBJ2-5, the complete variable domain is SAVISQKPSRDICQRGTSLTIQCQVDSQVTMMFWYRQQPGQSLTLIATANQGSEATYESGFVIDKFPISRPNLTFSTLTVSNMSPEDSSIYLCSVSHSTVETQYFGPGTRLLVL.

The sample holds one count of this clone. This chain connects TRBV5-5 to TRBJ2-3, with TRBD2 matching over 11 bases. The germline V gene encodes CDR1 SGHKS and CDR2 YYEKEE (reference sequence). The V gene end was trimmed by 4 bases and the J gene end by 10 bases; junction bases not matched to a gene: 8. The CDR3 length is 14 residues. CDR3 in DNA: TGTGCCAGCAGCCTACTAGCGGGGGTGGGGGCGCAGTATTTT. Amino acids: CASSLLAGVGAQYF.

The genes are TRBV27 and TRBJ2-2; a possible D gene is TRBD2 (5 bases). V dropped 8 bases and J dropped 3 bases, with 16 bases sitting between them. Germline V lookup: CDR1 MNHEY, CDR2 SMNVEV (reference sequence). The CDR3 sequence is 15 residues long. CDR3 sequence: CASARRQAYTGELFF. CDR3 nucleotides: TGTGCCAGCGCCCGGAGGCAAGCGTACACCGGGGAGCTGTTTTTT.

This clone is labeled large. The V call is TRBV6-1, the J call TRBJ1-5, with D hard to call. This CDR3 has 15 residues. Between the trimmed V and J ends, which lost 7 bases and 7 bases, there was a span of 20 bases. The germline V gene encodes CDR1 MNHNS and CDR2 SASEGT. CDR3 coding DNA: TGTGCCAGCACCCAGCAGGCCGGAGGTATGCAGCCCCAGCATTTT. It specifies CASTQQAGGMQPQHF.

The chain is built from TRBV9 and TRBJ2-3; TRBD1 aligns across 8 bases. CDR3 length equals 16 residues. The V and J ends lost 3 bases and 0 bases, in that order; junction bases with no gene match: 6. CDR1 and CDR2 (germline): SGDLS, YYNGEE. The CDR3 sequence: CASSGGTGLSTDTQYF. The DNA for the CDR3 is TGTGCCAGCAGCGGCGGGACAGGCCTTAGCACAGATACGCAGTATTTT.

The chain couples TRBV28 to TRBJ1-1; maybe TRBD1 (5 bases). This CDR3 is built from 16 residues. CDR1 and CDR2 from the germline V gene are MDHEN and SYDVKM. V was shortened by 1 base and J by 2 bases, with 14 bases between the two germline ends. CDR3 coding DNA: TGTGCCAGCAGTTTATTCGGTACAGGCAGAAACACTGAAGCTTTCTTT. Amino acids: CASSLFGTGRNTEAFF.

This rearrangement joins TRBV5-4 to TRBJ2-1, with 7 bases matching TRBD2. V shed 3 bases, J shed 0 bases, and the junction held 6 bases outside the gene matches. This CDR3 is 16 amino acids long. In germline, CDR1 is SGHNT, CDR2 YYREEE (reference sequence). The DNA of the CDR3 is TGTGCCAGCAGCTCCAGCGGGATTAGCTCCTACAATGAGCAGTTCTTC. Translation gives CASSSSGISSYNEQFF. The full variable domain, rest sourced from reference TRBV5-4 and TRBJ2-1, is ETGVTQSPTHLIKTRGQQVTLRCSSQSGHNTVSWYQQALGQGPQFIFQYYREEENGRGNFPPRFSGLQFPNYSSELNVNALELDDSALYLCASSSSGISSYNEQFFGPGTRLTVL.

J is TRBJ2-5 and V is TRBV18, with D perhaps TRBD2 (6 bases). Trimming pared 0 bases from V and 5 bases from J, leaving 22 bases between. CDR1 and CDR2 from the germline V gene are KGHSH and LQKENI. CDR3 length equals 18 residues. The CDR3 DNA is TGTGCCAGCTCACCACCGACGGGGGTAGGGGTTCGGGGCGAGACCCAGTACTTC. It codes for CASSPPTGVGVRGETQYF.

The V gene is TRBV1, the J gene TRBJ2-2; the D call of TRBD1 is as the table states it, not checked on the DNA. TRBV1 is listed as a pseudogene. This CDR3 has 17 residues. CDR3 DNA: TGCACCAGCAGCCAAGTTATCGACAGGGAGGCCACCGGGGAGCTGTTTTTT. Its translation is CTSSQVIDREATGELFF.

The chain recombines TRBV6-5 with TRBJ2-1; no clear D. The CDR3 is 14 residues long. The germline gives CDR1 MNHEY, CDR2 SVGAGI. With 0 bases removed from V and 5 bases from J, the gap between germline ends came to 8 bases. CDR3 nucleotide sequence: TGTGCCAGCAGTTACTCGCGAGGTGACAATGAGCAGTTCTTC. Protein product: CASSYSRGDNEQFF.

This sequence joins TRBV5-5 and TRBJ1-4; D is undetermined. The CDR3 spans 17 residues. CDR1 and CDR2 (germline): SGHKS, YYEKEE (reference sequence). The ends were cut back, 1 base at V and 0 bases at J, with 13 bases in the middle. CDR3 region: CASSLIGQLATNEKLFF. The CDR3 DNA reads TGTGCCAGCAGCTTGATCGGCCAGCTAGCAACTAATGAAAAACTGTTTTTT.

V usage is TRBV9 and J usage is TRBJ2-3; TRBD2 matches at 8 bases. The CDR3 extends over 18 amino acids. The trim removed 0 bases at V and 0 bases at J, leaving 9 bases unmatched. Germline lookup yields CDR1 SGDLS and CDR2 YYNGEE. Here the CDR3 reads CASSVGGARGGSTDTQYF. The CDR3 DNA reads as TGTGCCAGCAGCGTAGGAGGCGCCCGGGGGGGTAGCACAGATACGCAGTATTTT.

The chain combines TRBV11-3 with TRBJ1-5; D is unresolved. Looked up from germline, CDR1 is SGHNT and CDR2 is YENEEA. V was pared by 5 bases and J by 6 bases, with 11 bases between. The CDR3 contains 13 residues. CDR3 nucleotide sequence: TGTGCCAGCAGCCGGAGTCCCAGTCAGCCCCAGCATTTT. It yields the protein CASSRSPSQPQHF. Based on the CDR3 plus reference TRBV11-3 and TRBJ1-5, the full variable domain is EAGVVQSPRYKIIEKKQPVAFWCNPISGHNTLYWYLQNLGQGPELLIRYENEEAVDDSQLPKDRFSAERLKGVDSTLKIQPAELGDSAVYLCASSRSPSQPQHFGDGTRLSIL.